Below, one TCR beta chain is given with its context. Antigen: not known. This sample stems from a study of cytomegalovirus exposure and HLA in healthy donors. Study context: The 100 to 150 validation repertoires and the 666 first-cohort repertoires shared a platform, a later analysis reported.

The V gene lost 6 bases and the J gene lost 6 bases, with 11 bases spanning the gap. The CDR3 contains 13 residues. The germline gives CDR1 MNHNS, CDR2 SASEGT. General observations from the study: Investigators reported 164 TCR beta chains as tied to cytomegalovirus.

Profiled with immunoSEQ multiplex PCR; TCRdb holds only in-frame clones, not every one. The data hold fewer than 400,000 clones, with approximately 90% observed a single time. Sequenced material: PBMCs. The chain carries TRBV6-1 and TRBJ2-2; maybe TRBD1 (6 bases). This TCR was sampled from a woman aged 18-30 years in good health and CMV-seronegative. CDR3 in DNA: TGTGCCAGCAGGACAGGACACGCCGGGGAGCTGTTTTTT. This translates into CASRTGHAGELFF.